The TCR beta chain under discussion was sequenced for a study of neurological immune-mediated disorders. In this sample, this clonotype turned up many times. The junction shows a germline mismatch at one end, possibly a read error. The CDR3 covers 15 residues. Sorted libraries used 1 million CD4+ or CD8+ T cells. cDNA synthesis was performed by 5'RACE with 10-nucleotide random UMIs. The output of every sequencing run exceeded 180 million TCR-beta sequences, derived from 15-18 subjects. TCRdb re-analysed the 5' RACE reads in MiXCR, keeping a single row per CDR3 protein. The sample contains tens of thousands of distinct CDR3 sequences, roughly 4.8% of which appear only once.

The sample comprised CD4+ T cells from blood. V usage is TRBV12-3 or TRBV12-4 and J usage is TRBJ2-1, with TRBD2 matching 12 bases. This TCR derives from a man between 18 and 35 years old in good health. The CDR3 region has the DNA TGTGCCAGCAGCTTAGGACTAGCGGGGTCTGGTGAGCAGTTCTTC. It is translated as CASSLGLAGSGEQFF.